This passage covers 6 T cell receptor beta chains from one sample sequenced in a study of cytomegalovirus exposure and HLA in healthy donors. Clones were sequenced by immunoSEQ multiplex PCR, and TCRdb holds only the in-frame ones, with some missing. The sample lists roughly 280,000 clones, around 86% occurring once. Material for sequencing was PBMCs. The receptors come from a woman aged 18-30 years in good health and CMV-seronegative.

The chain is built from TRBV27 and TRBJ2-3; 7 nucleotides align to TRBD1. CDR1 and CDR2 (germline): MNHEY, SMNVEV (reference sequence). The CDR3 spans 15 residues. The V gene end was trimmed by 2 bases and the J gene end by 5 bases; junction bases not matched to a gene: 7. Written as DNA, the CDR3 is TGTGCCAGCAGTTTAGGGGACAGTCGCAAAGATACGCAGTATTTT. Its translation is CASSLGDSRKDTQYF.

This clone showed up just once. The J gene is TRBJ2-7, the V gene TRBV6-1; the D gene is possibly TRBD1 (6 bases). In germline, CDR1 is MNHNS, CDR2 SASEGT. This CDR3 has 14 residues. V was clipped by 1 base and J by 5 bases, with 12 bases between them. The CDR3 sequence: CASSEGEQGDEQYF. CDR3 DNA sequence: TGTGCCAGCAGTGAAGGGGAACAGGGTGACGAGCAGTACTTC.

Only a few counts were recorded for this clone. CDR3 protein: CASSYSGDDPFF. CDR3 DNA: TGTGCCAGCAGTTACTCGGGAGACGATCCGTTCTTC. The V call is TRBV6-5, the J call TRBJ2-1, with D maybe TRBD2 (5 bases). V shed 0 bases and J shed 15 bases, with 12 bases lying between them. The CDR3 covers 12 residues. The germline gives CDR1 MNHEY, CDR2 SVGAGI.

This chain uses TRBV11-2 with TRBJ1-6; TRBD1 aligns across 8 bases. Germline CDR1 and CDR2: SGHAT and FQNNGV. This CDR3 spans 17 amino acids. V dropped 1 base and J dropped 7; count of bases not matched to a gene: 9. The CDR3 is CASSLVRDRIKNSPLHF. In DNA, the CDR3 is TGTGCCAGCAGCTTAGTTCGGGACAGGATTAAGAATTCACCCCTCCACTTT.

This clone was found a few times. This chain joins TRBV19 and TRBJ1-2, with 7 bases aligning to TRBD1. The CDR3 length is 14 residues. The junction had 9 bases not matched to a gene; V was cut back by 3 bases and J by 8 bases. Looked up from germline, CDR1 is LNHDA and CDR2 is SQIVND (reference sequence). The CDR3 reads CASSIVTGKIGYTF. Written as DNA, the CDR3 is TGTGCCAGTAGTATCGTGACAGGGAAGATAGGCTACACCTTC.

This clone came up many times. This sequence joins TRBV6-4 and TRBJ1-5; D unclear. V lost 2 bases to trimming and J lost 7 bases, with 9 bases between them. This CDR3 has 13 amino acids. The V gene's germline CDR1 is MRHNA and CDR2 SNTAGT. CDR3 protein: CASSDEAGQPQHF. The CDR3 DNA reads TGTGCCAGCAGTGACGAGGCCGGGCAGCCCCAGCATTTT.